The rows below give T cell receptor beta chains drawn from one sample of a study of T cell changes during pregnancy in multiple sclerosis. Clones were sequenced by immunoSEQ multiplex PCR, and TCRdb holds only the in-frame ones, with some missing. This sample has tens of thousands of clones, with just under 95% found just once. This specimen consisted of CD8+ T cells from peripheral blood mononuclear cells, obtained after pregnancy. The source of these receptors is a female donor with multiple sclerosis, enrolled in a pregnancy study. Both conserved end residues are part of each CDR3. D genes are given only for firm matches. Size is stated for part of the rows, as once, few or many counts, or as a class when the clone is expanded.

cdr3_aa cdr3_nt v_call clone_size d_call j_call
CASSKDGGTREGGQAFF TGTGCCAGCAGCAAAGATGGGGGGACCCGAGAGGGCGGACAAGCTTTCTTT TRBV21-1 - - TRBJ1-1
CASSSGQTYEQYF TGTGCCAGCAGTTCCGGACAGACCTACGAGCAGTACTTC TRBV6-6 - - TRBJ2-7
CASSTRLDTQYF TGTGCCAGCAGCACCCGGTTAGATACGCAGTATTTT TRBV5-6 - - TRBJ2-3
CASRPPDRFSFYEQYF TGTGCCAGCAGACCACCCGACAGGTTCTCTTTCTACGAGCAGTACTTC TRBV6-7 - - TRBJ2-7
CASIPDTYNSPLHF TGTGCCAGCATCCCGGACACCTATAATTCACCCCTCCACTTT TRBV2 - - TRBJ1-6
CASSERDSTYNEQFF TGTGCCAGCAGTGAAAGGGACAGCACCTACAATGAGCAGTTCTTC TRBV2 - TRBD1 TRBJ2-1
CAWRNINEQFF TGTGCCTGGAGGAACATCAATGAGCAGTTCTTC TRBV30 - - TRBJ2-1
CASSQFMTGGTEAFF TGTGCCAGCAGCCAATTCATGACAGGGGGGACTGAAGCTTTCTTT TRBV14 - TRBD1 TRBJ1-1
CASSVAVRSSGVRPGANVLTF TGTGCCAGCAGCGTAGCAGTTCGGTCGTCAGGTGTCCGGCCTGGGGCCAACGTCCTGACTTTC TRBV9 - - TRBJ2-6
CASSLPRTEAFF TGTGCCAGCAGCCTCCCCCGGACTGAAGCTTTCTTT TRBV9 - - TRBJ1-1
CASSGVNTEAFF TGCGCCAGCAGCGGAGTGAACACTGAAGCTTTCTTT TRBV5-1 - - TRBJ1-1
CASSWQGSTDTQYF TGTGCCAGCAGTTGGCAGGGGAGCACAGATACGCAGTATTTT TRBV27 - - TRBJ2-3
CASSISGHDDEQYF TGTGCCAGTAGTATATCCGGACATGACGACGAGCAGTACTTC TRBV19 - - TRBJ2-7
CASSFVGTGNEQYF TGTGCCAGCAGCTTTGTCGGGACAGGGAACGAGCAGTACTTC TRBV7-2 - TRBD1 TRBJ2-7
CASSALAGAYNEQFF TGTGCCAGCAGTGCCCTAGCGGGGGCCTACAATGAGCAGTTCTTC TRBV6-1 - TRBD2 TRBJ2-1
CASSWNLAGLRDEQFF TGTGCCAGCAGCTGGAACCTAGCGGGACTTCGCGATGAGCAGTTCTTC TRBV7-8 - TRBD2 TRBJ2-1
CASSLSGPYEQYF TGTGCCAGCAGTTTATCGGGCCCCTACGAGCAGTACTTC TRBV27 - - TRBJ2-7
CASIWLGGDLAGELFF TGTGCCAGCATTTGGCTCGGGGGGGATTTGGCCGGGGAGCTGTTTTTT TRBV7-9 - TRBD2 TRBJ2-2
CASSQIEALNQPQHF TGCGCCAGCAGCCAAATAGAAGCCCTCAATCAGCCCCAGCATTTT TRBV4-1 - - TRBJ1-5
CASSFADRNTEAFF TGTGCCAGCAGCTTTGCGGACAGGAACACTGAAGCTTTCTTT TRBV5-4 - - TRBJ1-1
CASSYGQGREAFF TGTGCCAGCAGCTATGGACAGGGCCGTGAAGCTTTCTTT TRBV27 - TRBD1 TRBJ1-1
CASQQTQETQYF TGTGCCAGTCAACAGACCCAAGAGACCCAGTACTTC TRBV7-9 - - TRBJ2-5
CASSDRAGLAVYEQYF TGTGCCAGTAGTGACCGAGCCGGATTAGCCGTATACGAGCAGTACTTC TRBV19 - - TRBJ2-7
CASSQDRRGGPQETQYF TGCGCCAGCAGCCAAGATAGGAGGGGGGGGCCTCAAGAGACCCAGTACTTC TRBV4-3 once - TRBJ2-5
CTCPGTGLTGELFF TGTACCTGTCCCGGGACAGGGCTTACCGGGGAGCTGTTTTTT TRBV30 - TRBD1 TRBJ2-2
CASSFGQGSVYEQYF TGTGCCAGCAGCTTTGGACAGGGGTCAGTCTACGAGCAGTACTTC TRBV7-6 - TRBD1 TRBJ2-7
CATSRDRGFDRVNEKLFF TGTGCCACCAGCAGAGATCGGGGCTTCGACAGGGTCAATGAAAAACTGTTTTTT TRBV15 once TRBD1 TRBJ1-4
CASIPGGNTGELFF TGTGCCAGCATCCCAGGGGGCAACACCGGGGAGCTGTTTTTT TRBV7-9 - TRBD1 TRBJ2-2
CASSPPRDRVNGGYTF TGTGCCAGCAGCCCCCCCCGGGACAGGGTTAATGGGGGCTACACCTTC TRBV7-6 - TRBD1 TRBJ1-2
CASSLSGGDTDTQYF TGTGCCAGCAGCCTTAGCGGGGGGGACACAGATACGCAGTATTTT TRBV7-3 - TRBD2 TRBJ2-3
CASSLTAERTDTQYF TGCGCCAGCAGCTTGACAGCTGAACGCACAGATACGCAGTATTTT TRBV4-1 - - TRBJ2-3
CASPGQERALSSYNEQFF TGTGCCAGCCCCGGACAGGAAAGGGCCCTGAGCTCCTACAATGAGCAGTTCTTC TRBV2 - TRBD1 TRBJ2-1
CASSWGQNEQYF TGTGCCAGCAGTTGGGGACAGAACGAGCAGTACTTC TRBV2 - TRBD1 TRBJ2-7
CASSLGQTVNQPQHF TGTGCCAGTAGTTTGGGACAGACAGTCAATCAGCCCCAGCATTTT TRBV19 - TRBD1 TRBJ1-5
CASSQSPGLGSLGANVLTF TGCGCCAGCAGTCAATCCCCGGGATTGGGCTCTCTGGGGGCCAACGTCCTGACTTTC TRBV23-1 - - TRBJ2-6
CASSQDSSSGANVLTF TGTGCCAGCAGTCAGGACAGCAGCTCTGGGGCCAACGTCCTGACTTTC TRBV5-4 - - TRBJ2-6
CSGWDSRELFF TGCAGCGGATGGGACAGCCGAGAACTGTTTTTT TRBV29-1 - TRBD1 TRBJ1-4
CASERGTEAFF TGTGCCAGCGAGCGGGGGACTGAAGCTTTCTTT TRBV2 - - TRBJ1-1
CASSLLLVSPLHF TGTGCCAGCAGTTTATTGCTAGTATCACCCCTCCACTTT TRBV27 - - TRBJ1-6
CASSHLMSTDTQYF TGTGCCAGCAGCCACTTGATGAGCACAGATACGCAGTATTTT TRBV27 once - TRBJ2-3
CASSQDIAPFGTSTYEQYF TGCGCCAGCAGCCAAGATATAGCCCCGTTTGGGACATCCACCTACGAGCAGTACTTC TRBV4-1 once - TRBJ2-7
CASSANRAGGVDEQYF TGTGCCAGCAGCGCTAACCGTGCGGGCGGTGTCGACGAGCAGTACTTC TRBV5-4 - - TRBJ2-7
CASSEGQGDPRNEQFF TGTGCCAGCAGTGAGGGGCAGGGGGACCCGCGCAATGAGCAGTTCTTC TRBV2 - TRBD1 TRBJ2-1
CASRRLAGKGETQYF TGTGCCAGCAGGAGGCTAGCGGGGAAGGGCGAGACCCAGTACTTC TRBV2 few TRBD2 TRBJ2-5
CASSTEGGWDEQFF TGTGCCAGTTCAACGGAGGGAGGGTGGGATGAGCAGTTCTTC TRBV9 once TRBD2 TRBJ2-1
CASSLVQGFGTEAFF TGTGCCAGCAGCTTGGTACAGGGCTTCGGCACTGAAGCTTTCTTT TRBV5-5 - - TRBJ1-1
CASSLTGAGHHTGELFF TGTGCCAGCAGTTTAACTGGGGCGGGGCATCACACCGGGGAGCTGTTTTTT TRBV28 few - TRBJ2-2
CASSLLGGANYGYTF TGTGCCAGCAGTTTACTAGGAGGGGCTAACTATGGCTACACCTTC TRBV28 - - TRBJ1-2
CASSLTGGPFSSGANVLTF TGTGCCAGCAGCTTAACGGGAGGGCCCTTCAGCTCTGGGGCCAACGTCCTGACTTTC TRBV7-2 - TRBD2 TRBJ2-6
CASSVATENNEQFF TGTGCCAGCAGCGTAGCTACCGAGAACAATGAGCAGTTCTTC TRBV9 once - TRBJ2-1
CTSGGSGGQRETQYF TGCACCAGCGGGGGGAGCGGGGGACAGAGAGAGACCCAGTACTTC TRBV1 - - TRBJ2-5
CASSEASGRIRTDTQYF TGTGCCAGCAGTGAGGCTAGCGGGAGGATTCGTACAGATACGCAGTATTTT TRBV6-1 - TRBD2 TRBJ2-3